Sequencing of this TCR beta chain was carried out in a study of identical twins. The CDR3 is made up of 15 amino acids. Per germline, CDR1 MGHRA and CDR2 YSYEKL. The J segment lost 9 bases and the V segment lost 3 bases, leaving 11 bases of the junction unmatched. Template switching added a universal primer site, and cDNA bore unique molecular identifiers. One entry per CDR3 protein, called by TCRdb with MiXCR from the 5' RACE reads. The sample shows about 530,000 distinct CDR3 sequences, about 15% of them seen only once. Separately, the same data were catalogued under a study of yellow fever vaccine responses in identical twins.

This receptor was identified in a woman between 18 and 29 years old in good health. Sequencing used CD4+ T cells sorted from blood. The chain carries TRBV4-1 and TRBJ2-1, with 7 bases that match TRBD1. CDR3 DNA sequence: TGCGCCAGCAGCCACGCCGACAGGGTAGGGTTTGAGCAGTTCTTC. Encoded protein: CASSHADRVGFEQFF.